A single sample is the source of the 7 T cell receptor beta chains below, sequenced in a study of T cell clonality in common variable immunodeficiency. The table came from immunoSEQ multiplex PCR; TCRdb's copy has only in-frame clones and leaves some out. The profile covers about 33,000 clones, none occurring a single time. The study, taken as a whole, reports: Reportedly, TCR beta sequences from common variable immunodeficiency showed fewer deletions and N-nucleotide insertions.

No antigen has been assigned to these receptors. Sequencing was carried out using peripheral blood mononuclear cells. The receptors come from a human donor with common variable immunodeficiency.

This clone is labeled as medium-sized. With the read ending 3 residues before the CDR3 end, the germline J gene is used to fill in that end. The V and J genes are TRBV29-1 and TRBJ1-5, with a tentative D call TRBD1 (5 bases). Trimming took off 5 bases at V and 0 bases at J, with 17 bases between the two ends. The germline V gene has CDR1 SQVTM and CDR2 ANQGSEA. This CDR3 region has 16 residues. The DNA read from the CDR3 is TGCAGCGTTCTCAGTTCGGGGGGTAATAGCAATCAGCCC. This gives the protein CSVLSSGGNSNQP. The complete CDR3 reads CSVLSSGGNSNQPQHF.

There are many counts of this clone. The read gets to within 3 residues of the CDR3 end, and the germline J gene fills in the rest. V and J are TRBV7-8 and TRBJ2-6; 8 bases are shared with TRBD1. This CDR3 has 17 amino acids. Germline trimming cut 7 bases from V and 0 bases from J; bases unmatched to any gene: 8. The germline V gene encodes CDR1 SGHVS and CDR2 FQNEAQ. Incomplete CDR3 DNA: TGTGCCAGCAACGACAGGGGATATGGCTCTGGGGCCAACGTC. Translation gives CASNDRGYGSGANV. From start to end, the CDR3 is CASNDRGYGSGANVLTF. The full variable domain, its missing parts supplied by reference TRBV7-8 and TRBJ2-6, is GAGVSQSPRYKVAKRGQDVALRCDPISGHVSLFWYQQALGQGPEFLTYFQNEAQLDKSGLPSDRFFAERPEGSVSTLKIQRTQQEDSAVYLCASNDRGYGSGANVLTFGAGSRLTVL.

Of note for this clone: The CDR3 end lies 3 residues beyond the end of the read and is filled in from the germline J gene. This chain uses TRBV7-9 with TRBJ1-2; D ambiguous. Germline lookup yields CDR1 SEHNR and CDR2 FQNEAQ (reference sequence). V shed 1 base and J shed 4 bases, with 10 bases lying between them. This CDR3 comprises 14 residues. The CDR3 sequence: CASSLDTEIYGYTF. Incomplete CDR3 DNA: TGTGCCAGCAGCTTAGATACAGAAATCTATGGC.

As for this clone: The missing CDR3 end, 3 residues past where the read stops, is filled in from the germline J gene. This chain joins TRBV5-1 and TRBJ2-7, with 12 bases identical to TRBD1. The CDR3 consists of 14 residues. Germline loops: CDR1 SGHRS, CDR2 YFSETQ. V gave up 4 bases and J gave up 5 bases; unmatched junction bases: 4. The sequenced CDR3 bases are TGCGCCAGCAGCCCCGGGACAGGGGGCGACGAG. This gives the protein CASSPGTGGDE. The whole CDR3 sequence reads CASSPGTGGDEQYF. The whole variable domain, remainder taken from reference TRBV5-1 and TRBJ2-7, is KAGVTQTPRYLIKTRGQQVTLSCSPISGHRSVSWYQQTPGQGLQFLFEYFSETQRNKGNFPGRFSGRQFSNSRSEMNVSTLELGDSALYLCASSPGTGGDEQYFGPGTRLTVT.

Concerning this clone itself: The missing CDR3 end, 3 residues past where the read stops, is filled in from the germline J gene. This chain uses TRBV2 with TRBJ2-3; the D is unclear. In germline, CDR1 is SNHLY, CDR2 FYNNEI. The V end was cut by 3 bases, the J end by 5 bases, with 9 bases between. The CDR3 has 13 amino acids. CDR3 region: CASSEQAKDTQYF. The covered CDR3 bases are TGTGCCAGCAGTGAGCAGGCAAAAGATACG.

The CDR3 loop is CASSIGPGQGYTGELFF. The CDR3 DNA, read in part, is TGTGCCAGTAGTATAGGGCCGGGACAGGGGTACACCGGGGAG. V is TRBV19 and J is TRBJ2-2; TRBD1 agrees at 10 bases. The CDR3 end falls 3 residues outside the read, so it is completed with the germline J gene. Germline CDR1 LNHDA, CDR2 SQIVND (reference sequence). There are 17 residues in the CDR3. Trimming at V came to 1 base and at J to 3 bases, leaving 5 bases not matched to a gene. Full variable domain (outside the CDR3, taken from reference TRBV19 and TRBJ2-2): DGGITQSPKYLFRKEGQNVTLSCEQNLNHDAMYWYRQDPGQGLRLIYYSQIVNDFQKGDIAEGYSVSREKKESFPLTVTSAQKNPTAFYLCASSIGPGQGYTGELFFGEGSRLTVL.

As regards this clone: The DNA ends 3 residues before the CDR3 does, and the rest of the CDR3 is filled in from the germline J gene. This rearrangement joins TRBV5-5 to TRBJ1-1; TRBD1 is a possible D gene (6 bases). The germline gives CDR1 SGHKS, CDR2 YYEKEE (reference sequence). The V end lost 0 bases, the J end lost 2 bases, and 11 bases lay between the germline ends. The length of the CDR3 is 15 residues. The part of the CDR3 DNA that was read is TGTGCCAGCAGCTTGGGCGGGACATATAACACTGAA. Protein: CASSLGGTYNTE. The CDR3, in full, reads CASSLGGTYNTEAFF. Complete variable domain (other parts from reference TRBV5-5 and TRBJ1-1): DAGVTQSPTHLIKTRGQQVTLRCSPISGHKSVSWYQQVLGQGPQFIFQYYEKEERGRGNFPDRFSARQFPNYSSELNVNALLLGDSALYLCASSLGGTYNTEAFFGQGTRLTVV.